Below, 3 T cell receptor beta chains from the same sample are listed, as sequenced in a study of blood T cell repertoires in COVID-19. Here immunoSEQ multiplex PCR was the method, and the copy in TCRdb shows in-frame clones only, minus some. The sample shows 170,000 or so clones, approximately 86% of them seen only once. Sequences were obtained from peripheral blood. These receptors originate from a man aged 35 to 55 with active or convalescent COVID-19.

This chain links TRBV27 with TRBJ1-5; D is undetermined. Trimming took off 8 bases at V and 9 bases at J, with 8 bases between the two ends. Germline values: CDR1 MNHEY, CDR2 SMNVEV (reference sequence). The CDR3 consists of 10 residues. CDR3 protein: CASGPRPQHF. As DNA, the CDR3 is TGTGCCAGCGGCCCCAGGCCCCAGCATTTT.

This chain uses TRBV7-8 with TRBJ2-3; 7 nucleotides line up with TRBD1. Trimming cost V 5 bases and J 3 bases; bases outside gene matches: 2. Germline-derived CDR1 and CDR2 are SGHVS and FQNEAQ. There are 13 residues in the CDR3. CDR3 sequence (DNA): TGTGCCAGCAGCCAGGGACAGACAGATACGCAGTATTTT. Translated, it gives CASSQGQTDTQYF.

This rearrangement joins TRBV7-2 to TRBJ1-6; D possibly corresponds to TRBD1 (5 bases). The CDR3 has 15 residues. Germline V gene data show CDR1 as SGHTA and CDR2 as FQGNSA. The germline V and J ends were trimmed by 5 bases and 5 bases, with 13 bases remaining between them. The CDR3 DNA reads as TGTGCCAGCAGCCAAGGGCTAGGGGATAATTCACCCCTCCACTTT. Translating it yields CASSQGLGDNSPLHF.